This T cell receptor beta chain stems from a study of T cell responses to AZD1222 COVID-19 vaccine. Profiled with immunoSEQ multiplex PCR; TCRdb holds only in-frame clones, not every one. The sample has around 120,000 clones, roughly 86% seen once. The CDR3 runs to 18 residues. Trimming cost V 5 bases and J 3 bases, with 26 bases left between them. Germline V gives CDR1 MDHEN, CDR2 SYDVKM. This clone occurred a few times. This sequence was found in an adult who received the AZD1222 COVID-19 vaccine. Sequences were derived from peripheral blood, sampled 28 days after the second AZD1222 dose. V gene TRBV28 combines with J gene TRBJ2-7; D may match TRBD1 or TRBD2 (9 bases each). The CDR3 nucleotides are TGTGCCAGCAGTCCCGGGACAGGGCTGGCTAGCGGGGTCTACGAGCAGTACTTC. This codes for CASSPGTGLASGVYEQYF.